This T cell receptor beta chain derives from a study of beta chain features in type 1 diabetes. Study summary: Healthy donors, compared against patients, showed similar age, gender and cell yields. Study-wide results and caveats: Sequencing the cDNA could make cells with high TCR expression show up more than they should. Patients with Type 1 diabetes showed moderately but significantly shorter TCRB CDR3s in all four CD4+ subsets. Patients with type 1 diabetes carried fewer insertions and had more deletions at their VDJ junctions.

This clone was seen a handful of times. Its target is not known. CDR1 is SGHDN and CDR2 is FVKESK in the germline V gene. The CDR3 covers 13 residues. V lost 4 bases, J lost 10 bases, and 14 bases lay in between. Expressed TCRB transcripts were sequenced because the isolated RNA had all been reverse transcribed beforehand. Sequenced by immunoSEQ multiplex PCR; TCRdb stores in-frame clones only, minus some. There are approximately 40,000 clones in the sample; 50% occur only once, and 0.2% to 0.3% lies in the top ten. The chain uses TRBV14 and TRBJ2-1; D gene ambiguous. The sequenced sample was stem cell memory CD4+ T cells from blood. The sequence was obtained from a young woman in good health. This CDR3 reads CASSPRTLGEQFF. The CDR3, as DNA: TGTGCCAGCAGCCCGCGAACTCTCGGGGAGCAGTTCTTC.